These 25 T cell receptor beta chains were sequenced from one sample in a study of blood T cell repertoires in COVID-19. The protocol was immunoSEQ multiplex PCR, while the TCRdb copy is restricted to in-frame clones and leaves out a portion. The data hold roughly 100,000 clones, with about four fifths observed a single time. The source material was peripheral blood. The receptors derive from a woman aged 70-85 years with acute or convalescent COVID-19.

The rearrangement joins TRBV7-9 to TRBJ2-1, with 8 bases aligning to TRBD2. In germline, CDR1 is SEHNR, CDR2 FQNEAQ (reference sequence). The J segment lost 6 bases and the V segment lost 8 bases, leaving 9 bases of the junction unmatched. The CDR3 consists of 14 residues. In DNA, the CDR3 is TGTGCCAGCGGTCTCGGGGGGGAATTCAATGAGCAGTTCTTC. This translates into CASGLGGEFNEQFF.

The genes are TRBV9 and TRBJ2-1; 10 nucleotides agree with TRBD1. This CDR3 has 16 residues. J gave up 7 bases and V 4 bases, and 11 bases lay outside the gene matches. Germline CDR1 reads SGDLS; CDR2 reads YYNGEE. CDR3 amino acids: CASSPRLGQGRNEQFF. DNA for the CDR3: TGTGCCAGCAGCCCCCGCCTGGGACAGGGGAGGAATGAGCAGTTCTTC.

The chain couples TRBV3-1 (or the pseudogene TRBV3-2) to TRBJ2-1, with 7 bases that match TRBD1. The CDR3 is 15 amino acids. The germline V gene encodes CDR1 LGHDT and CDR2 YNNKEL (reference sequence). The V segment lost 5 bases and the J segment 8 bases; nucleotides outside the gene matches: 12. CDR3 protein: CASSTRQGAGHEQFF. The CDR3 DNA sequence: TGTGCCAGCAGCACCCGACAGGGCGCCGGCCATGAGCAGTTCTTC.

The rearrangement links TRBV5-4 to TRBJ2-6; weak D call: TRBD1 (5 bases). This CDR3 has 18 residues. CDR1 is SGHNT, CDR2 YYREEE, per germline (reference sequence). V was trimmed by 4 bases and J by 0 bases, leaving 17 bases between them. For the CDR3, the DNA is TGTGCCAGCAGCCCAGACAGTATATCTTCCTCTGGGGCCAACGTCCTGACTTTC. Its translation: CASSPDSISSSGANVLTF.

This clone was counted only a few times. The rearrangement links TRBV5-1 to TRBJ1-1, with 7 bases lining up with TRBD1. The CDR3 consists of 14 residues. J was trimmed by 3 bases and V by 3 bases; bases with no gene match: 5. The germline V gene has CDR1 SGHRS and CDR2 YFSETQ. CDR3 region: CASSSGTAHTEAFF. The CDR3, as DNA: TGCGCCAGCAGCTCGGGGACAGCGCACACTGAAGCTTTCTTT.

The V call is TRBV12-5, the J call TRBJ1-5, with 8 bases aligning to TRBD1. From germline, CDR1 is LGHNT and CDR2 FRNRAP. V shed 3 bases and J 5 bases; nucleotides not matched to a gene: 6. The CDR3 runs to 15 residues. The CDR3 sequence: CASGLGQTGDQPQHF. For the CDR3, the DNA is TGTGCTAGTGGTTTAGGACAGACAGGGGATCAGCCCCAGCATTTT.

V usage is TRBV9 and J usage is TRBJ2-1; TRBD2 matches at 7 bases. Germline CDR1 and CDR2: SGDLS and YYNGEE. With 4 bases clipped from V and 2 bases from J, the junction kept 3 bases outside the gene matches. This CDR3 is built from 14 residues. This CDR3 reads CASSRLAAYNEQFF. The CDR3 coding sequence is TGTGCCAGCAGCCGTCTAGCGGCCTACAATGAGCAGTTCTTC.

The chain carries TRBV6-2 or TRBV6-3 and TRBJ2-3, with 9 bases matching TRBD2. Germline V gene lookup returns CDR1 MNHEY and CDR2 SVGEGT. The CDR3 contains 18 residues. After removal of 6 bases from V and 2 bases from J, the junction contained 15 bases not matched to a gene. The CDR3 here is CASSRRSRREGPTDTQYF. CDR3 DNA sequence: TGTGCCAGCAGCCGGCGGAGTCGGCGGGAGGGCCCCACAGATACGCAGTATTTT.

The V gene is TRBV12-3 or TRBV12-4, the J gene TRBJ2-2; D remains unclear. The ends were cut back, 3 bases at V and 6 bases at J, with 8 bases in the middle. The CDR3 length is 13 residues. The CDR3 spells CASSLVLAGELFF. CDR3 DNA: TGTGCCAGCAGTTTGGTACTGGCCGGGGAGCTGTTTTTT.

The CDR3 reads CASSVGGDYLYEQYF. CDR3 nucleotides: TGTGCCAGCAGCGTAGGGGGGGACTACCTCTACGAGCAGTACTTC. The genes are TRBV9 and TRBJ2-7; 7 bases agree with TRBD2. The CDR3 extends over 15 amino acids. The V gene's germline CDR1 is SGDLS and CDR2 YYNGEE. The ends lost 0 bases at V and 3 bases at J; junction bases unmatched: 6.

This clone was found a few times. V and J are TRBV4-1 and TRBJ2-1; D is undetermined. This CDR3 has 14 residues. Looked up from germline, CDR1 is MGHRA and CDR2 is YSYEKL. V gave up 1 base and J gave up 2 bases, with 6 bases separating them. The DNA of the CDR3 is TGCGCCAGCAGCCAAGGTATAACCTACAATGAGCAGTTCTTC. Its protein is CASSQGITYNEQFF.

The V call is TRBV5-6, the J call TRBJ2-5, with 11 bases identical to TRBD2. The CDR3 runs to 19 residues. CDR1 is SGHDT, CDR2 YYEEEE, per germline. V lost 4 bases and J lost 1; bases outside the gene matches: 15. Written as DNA, the CDR3 is TGTGCCAGCAGCAGCACCGGGACTAGCGGATTAAATTTCCAAGAGACCCAGTACTTC. Its protein product is CASSSTGTSGLNFQETQYF.

This sequence joins TRBV6-5 and TRBJ1-2; D is ambiguous. The CDR3 spans 12 residues. Germline CDR1 reads MNHEY; CDR2 reads SVGAGI. Trimming removed 8 bases at V and 8 bases at J, with 15 bases between. The CDR3 region is CASGSGRRGYTF. CDR3 bases: TGTGCCAGCGGGAGCGGACGAAGGGGCTACACCTTC.

CDR3 coding DNA: TGTGCCAGCAGCTTATTACTAGCAGGCAATGAGCAGTTCTTC. Its protein product is CASSLLLAGNEQFF. The chain is built from TRBV7-9 and TRBJ2-1, with D tentatively TRBD2 (6 bases). The CDR3 runs 14 residues. Germline V gives CDR1 SEHNR, CDR2 FQNEAQ (reference sequence). V was clipped by 2 bases and J by 6 bases, with 11 bases between them.

The rearrangement links TRBV7-9 to TRBJ2-5; maybe TRBD2 (7 bases). Trimming took 1 base from V and 4 from J, leaving 13 bases between them. Germline V gives CDR1 SEHNR, CDR2 FQNEAQ (reference sequence). CDR3 length equals 15 residues. CDR3 nucleotide sequence: TGTGCCAGCAGCTTAGTTCGGGGGGCTGCAGAGACCCAGTACTTC. Translated: CASSLVRGAAETQYF. Combining the CDR3 with reference TRBV7-9 and TRBJ2-5 gives the whole variable domain DTGVSQNPRHKITKRGQNVTFRCDPISEHNRLYWYRQTLGQGPEFLTYFQNEAQLEKSRLLSDRFSAERPKGSFSTLEIQRTEQGDSAMYLCASSLVRGAAETQYFGPGTRLLVL.

The DNA of the CDR3 is TGTGCCTGGAGGGCCCGGGACAGGGGGCAAGAGACCCAGTACTTC. It translates to CAWRARDRGQETQYF. The chain has TRBV30 and TRBJ2-5; 11 bases agree with TRBD1. V shed 3 bases and J 2 bases; nucleotides not matched to a gene: 5. This CDR3 comprises 15 residues. Looked up from germline, CDR1 is GTSNPN and CDR2 is SVGIG (reference sequence).

The rearrangement links TRBV12-3 or TRBV12-4 to TRBJ1-5; 7 nucleotides agree with TRBD1. The CDR3 is made up of 12 amino acids. The V gene end was trimmed by 6 bases and the J gene end by 5 bases; junction bases not matched to a gene: 1. CDR3 protein: CASRQGDQPQHF. CDR3 nucleotide sequence: TGTGCCAGCAGGCAGGGGGATCAGCCCCAGCATTTT.

This clone showed up just a few times. The chain uses TRBV5-4 and TRBJ1-2, with 7 bases matching TRBD1. The junction had 8 bases not matched to a gene; V was cut back by 0 bases and J by 6 bases. Germline assignment: CDR1 SGHNT and CDR2 YYREEE (reference sequence). The CDR3 loop spans 15 amino acids. The CDR3 reads CASSLDYGQGDGYTF. As DNA, the CDR3 is TGTGCCAGCAGCTTGGATTACGGGCAGGGGGATGGCTACACCTTC.

Only one count was recorded for this clone. In nucleotides, the CDR3 is TGTGCCTGCGGCCCGCAGGGGAGCTCCTACGAGCAGTACTTC. Translation: CACGPQGSSYEQYF. The chain joins TRBV30 to TRBJ2-7, with TRBD1 as a possible D gene (6 bases). Germline V lookup: CDR1 GTSNPN, CDR2 SVGIG (reference sequence). CDR3 length equals 14 residues. The V gene lost 6 bases and the J gene lost 0 bases, with 15 bases spanning the gap.

Concerning this clone itself: Other DNA sequences in the same sample also yield this CDR3. V and J are TRBV19 and TRBJ1-1, with D hard to call. CDR1 is LNHDA, CDR2 SQIVND, per germline (reference sequence). This CDR3 comprises 13 residues. The V end lost 3 bases, the J end lost 1 base, and 6 bases lay between the germline ends. The chain's CDR3 is CASSIFGNTEAFF. CDR3 nucleotides: TGTGCCAGTAGTATTTTCGGGAACACTGAAGCTTTCTTT.

This clone was detected once. V is TRBV3-1 (or the pseudogene TRBV3-2) and J is TRBJ2-3; possibly TRBD2 for D (6 bases). The germline V and J ends were trimmed by 2 bases and 4 bases, with 16 bases remaining between them. The CDR3 totals 16 residues. Germline values: CDR1 LGHDT, CDR2 YNNKEL (reference sequence). CDR3: CASSQRGNGVADTQYF. The CDR3 bases are TGTGCCAGCAGCCAACGGGGGAACGGAGTCGCAGATACGCAGTATTTT.

The rearrangement links TRBV5-1 to TRBJ1-1, with D uncertain. The CDR3 loop spans 13 amino acids. Trimming removed 2 bases from V and 3 bases from J, with 8 bases in between. Per germline, CDR1 SGHRS and CDR2 YFSETQ. CDR3 bases: TGCGCCAGCAGCTTAGCGCTGGACACTGAAGCTTTCTTT. It specifies CASSLALDTEAFF. The full variable domain, in which reference TRBV5-1 and TRBJ1-1 provide the parts outside the CDR3, is KAGVTQTPRYLIKTRGQQVTLSCSPISGHRSVSWYQQTPGQGLQFLFEYFSETQRNKGNFPGRFSGRQFSNSRSEMNVSTLELGDSALYLCASSLALDTEAFFGQGTRLTVV.

The chain combines TRBV27 with TRBJ2-1; 9 positions agree with TRBD2. Germline V gene sequence: CDR1 MNHEY, CDR2 SMNVEV (reference sequence). J gave up 12 bases and V 3 bases, and 9 bases lay outside the gene matches. This CDR3 has 14 amino acids. CDR3 in amino acids: CASSLGAGGTRQFF. CDR3 coding DNA: TGTGCCAGCAGTTTGGGGGCGGGAGGGACGAGGCAGTTCTTC.

The count of this clone is one. This chain joins TRBV7-8 and TRBJ1-4; no clear D. Trimming removed 2 bases at V and 8 bases at J, with 12 bases between. This CDR3 region has 14 residues. The germline V gene has CDR1 SGHVS and CDR2 FQNEAQ. The CDR3 sequence: CASSLSGLEEKLFF. The CDR3 DNA sequence: TGTGCCAGCAGCTTATCGGGGTTAGAAGAAAAACTGTTTTTT.

In nucleotides, the CDR3 is TGTGCCAGCAGCGTCCGACAGAGCACCGGGGAGCTGTTTTTT. Translating gives CASSVRQSTGELFF. The V call is TRBV9, the J call TRBJ2-2, with D perhaps TRBD1 (5 bases). Germline values: CDR1 SGDLS, CDR2 YYNGEE. The V end was cut by 2 bases, the J end by 4 bases, with 9 bases between. This CDR3 is 14 amino acids long.